The 24 T cell receptor beta chains in this list originate from one sample, sequenced in a study of read filtering for tumor transcriptome and immune sequencing (dated by TCRdb to the early 2020s). These reads were obtained on an Illumina HiSeq 4000. TCR libraries were built from roughly 370 ng RNA with the Immunoverse kit, using molecular barcoded adaptors covering alpha/delta and beta/gamma chains. The raw public data were reprocessed by TCRdb itself: fastp quality trimming at Q25, MiXCR clonotype calling, in-frame beta chains only. Every CDR3 protein is listed once, alongside the most common genes and DNA of its rows. This sample comprises about 45,000 distinct CDR3 sequences, about a fifth of them detected only once. Over 35% of the sample is in the top ten clones. The sequencing sample was made of a population of CD138-negative cells sorted from bone marrow. The cell subset or site tag for this specimen amounts to: bone marrow mononuclear cells depleted of CD138+ plasma/myeloma cells by negative magnetic selection. These TCRs come from a donor over 35 with multiple myeloma.

This clonotype was counted ten times or more. The CDR3 end shows no conserved phenylalanine or tryptophan, and so a read error is likely. The DNA is omitted, as the CDR3 cannot be located on it reliably, and the CDR3 follows TCRdb's listing. The CDR3 here is CASSIGRIPYY. This chain uses TRBV19 with TRBJ1-5; the DNA was not compared with TRBD1, the D call given in the table. Looked up from germline, CDR1 is LNHDA and CDR2 is SQIVND (reference sequence). The CDR3 adds up to 11 amino acids, both ends counted.

This clonotype showed up many times. The rearrangement joins TRBV29-1 to TRBJ2-7; possibly TRBD2 for D (5 bases). Trimming removed 5 bases from V and 6 bases from J, with 11 bases in between. The CDR3 covers 11 residues. CDR1 SQVTM and CDR2 ANQGSEA come from the germline V gene. DNA of the CDR3: TGCAGCGTTCGGGGATTTGGCGAGCAGTACTTC. Its translation is CSVRGFGEQYF.

Details on this clonotype: A read error likely explains this, since a far larger clone differs by one base. The rearrangement links TRBV12-3 or TRBV12-4 to TRBJ1-1, with 8 positions matching TRBD1. The CDR3 totals 13 residues. The ends lost 8 bases at V and 4 bases at J; junction bases unmatched: 6. CDR3 sequence: CASRAGGSTEAFF. In nucleotides, the CDR3 is TGTGCCAGCCGGGCAGGGGGCAGCACTGAAGCTTTCTTT.

This clonotype has a handful of counts. The V and J genes are TRBV7-6 and TRBJ2-1, with 10 bases fitting TRBD1. CDR1 SGHVS and CDR2 FNYEAQ come from the germline V gene. The CDR3 covers 17 residues. Germline trimming cut 3 bases from V and 2 bases from J; bases unmatched to any gene: 7. DNA of the CDR3: TGTGCCAGCAGCTTGGTCGGACAGGGGGACCCCTACAATGAGCAGTTCTTC. It is translated as CASSLVGQGDPYNEQFF.

In its sample, this clonotype was seen a few times. The genes are TRBV11-2 and TRBJ2-3; D could derive from TRBD1 or TRBD2 (6 bases each). Germline values: CDR1 SGHAT, CDR2 FQNNGV. The CDR3 loop spans 12 amino acids. The V end lost 3 bases, the J end lost 11 bases, and 12 bases lay between the germline ends. The CDR3 region is CASSLGGRGQYF. CDR3 nucleotides: TGTGCCAGCAGCTTGGGGGGCCGGGGGCAGTATTTT.

As regards this clonotype: At one end, the junction sequence differs from germline, possibly due to a read error. This chain joins TRBV19 and TRBJ1-3; 9 nucleotides align to TRBD1. The CDR3 contains 15 residues. Germline CDR1 reads LNHDA; CDR2 reads SQIVND (reference sequence). The CDR3 reads CASSGGTGSGNPIYF. In nucleotides, the CDR3 is TGTGCCAGTAGCGGCGGGACAGGGTCTGGAAACCCCATATATTTT.

With regard to this clonotype: Since a much larger clone is just one base distant, this may be a read error. V and J are TRBV3-1 and TRBJ2-7, with a tentative D call TRBD1 (5 bases). CDR1 LGHDT and CDR2 YNNKEL come from the germline V gene (reference sequence). CDR3 size: 15 residues. The CDR3 sequence is CTSSQVVRASYEQYF. The CDR3, as DNA: TGTACCAGCAGCCAAGTCGTCAGGGCGTCCTACGAGCAGTACTTC.

The sample holds many counts of this clonotype. The chain employs TRBV5-4 and TRBJ2-7, with a weak D call TRBD1 (6 bases). Germline CDR1 and CDR2: SGHNT and YYREEE (reference sequence). Trimming left V 4 bases short and J 7 bases short, with 21 bases between. This CDR3 region has 15 residues. The CDR3 reads CASSLDGRQGREQYF. The DNA of the CDR3 is TGTGCCAGCAGCCTGGATGGCAGGCAGGGGCGAGAGCAGTACTTC. Looking up the rest from reference TRBV5-4 and TRBJ2-7 gives the full variable domain: ETGVTQSPTHLIKTRGQQVTLRCSSQSGHNTVSWYQQALGQGPQFIFQYYREEENGRGNFPPRFSGLQFPNYSSELNVNALELDDSALYLCASSLDGRQGREQYFGPGTRLTVT.

This clonotype appeared many times. This chain links TRBV5-4 with TRBJ2-7, with TRBD2 matching over 7 bases. The germline V gene encodes CDR1 SGHNT and CDR2 YYREEE (reference sequence). With 2 bases clipped from V and 3 bases from J, the junction kept 8 bases outside the gene matches. The CDR3 has 15 amino acids. For the CDR3, the DNA is TGTGCCAGCAGCTTCTCGGGAGGACCCGACTACGAGCAGTACTTC. It codes for CASSFSGGPDYEQYF.

V usage is TRBV19 and J usage is TRBJ2-3; D gene ambiguous. Germline lookup yields CDR1 LNHDA and CDR2 SQIVND (reference sequence). The CDR3 loop spans 15 amino acids. Deletions cut 6 bases from V and 0 bases from J, with 13 bases between. CDR3 coding DNA: TGTGCCAGTAGGGAAGGGTACACTAGCACAGATACGCAGTATTTT. Its translation: CASREGYTSTDTQYF.

The J gene is TRBJ2-5, the V gene TRBV7-9; TRBD1 might be the D (5 bases). CDR1 is SEHNR, CDR2 FQNEAQ, per germline (reference sequence). The CDR3 length is 14 residues. Trimming pared 4 bases from V and 4 bases from J, leaving 13 bases between. CDR3 DNA sequence: TGTGCCAGCAGCTCCGACAGCCCTTCAGAGACCCAGTACTTC. Encoded protein: CASSSDSPSETQYF. Based on the CDR3 plus reference TRBV7-9 and TRBJ2-5, the full variable domain is DTGVSQNPRHKITKRGQNVTFRCDPISEHNRLYWYRQTLGQGPEFLTYFQNEAQLEKSRLLSDRFSAERPKGSFSTLEIQRTEQGDSAMYLCASSSDSPSETQYFGPGTRLLVL.

This clonotype was picked up many times. The V and J genes are TRBV7-9 and TRBJ2-3, with D unresolved. Germline V gives CDR1 SEHNR, CDR2 FQNEAQ (reference sequence). V dropped 0 bases and J dropped 0 bases, with 16 bases sitting between them. The CDR3 is 18 amino acids. For the CDR3, the DNA is TGTGCCAGCAGCTTAGCCGTCCGAGCTTTAACTAGCACAGATACGCAGTATTTT. It translates to CASSLAVRALTSTDTQYF.

This clonotype counts as large. This chain joins TRBV20-1 and TRBJ2-1; no firm D call. Germline CDR1 is DFQATT and CDR2 is SNEGSKA (reference sequence). The V gene lost 6 bases and the J gene lost 0 bases, with 15 bases spanning the gap. The CDR3 runs to 15 residues. The DNA of the CDR3 is TGCAGTGCGGCCCCCCCGGAGAGCTCCTACAATGAGCAGTTCTTC. The encoded protein is CSAAPPESSYNEQFF.

This clonotype has at least ten counts. The chain has TRBV3-1 and TRBJ2-3; 7 bases agree with TRBD2. Germline loops: CDR1 LGHDT, CDR2 YNNKEL (reference sequence). The CDR3 spans 15 residues. V gave up 6 bases and J gave up 2 bases; unmatched junction bases: 8. The CDR3 DNA reads TGTGCCAGCAGGCCGGAGCGGGGCTACACAGATACGCAGTATTTT. This encodes CASRPERGYTDTQYF.

There are many counts of this clonotype. The chain employs TRBV4-1 and TRBJ1-2, with 8 nucleotides matching TRBD1. J lost 7 bases, V lost 0 bases, and 13 bases had no gene match. The CDR3 totals 17 residues. Germline CDR1 and CDR2: MGHRA and YSYEKL. In nucleotides, the CDR3 is TGCGCCAGCAGCCAAGAACCCACGGGCAGGGGGCTGGTTGGCTACACCTTC. The encoded protein is CASSQEPTGRGLVGYTF.

This clonotype was counted at least ten times. The rearrangement joins TRBV7-8 to TRBJ2-1, with 13 bases identical to TRBD2. Germline lookup yields CDR1 SGHVS and CDR2 FQNEAQ. The CDR3 is made up of 15 amino acids. The V gene end was trimmed by 5 bases and the J gene end by 9 bases; junction bases not matched to a gene: 7. CDR3 in DNA: TGTGCCAGCAGCCCCAGGACTAGCGGGAGAACTGAGCAGTTCTTC. Encoded protein: CASSPRTSGRTEQFF.

This clonotype has ten or more counts. V is TRBV29-1 and J is TRBJ2-3; 11 nucleotides agree with TRBD2. The trim removed 6 bases at V and 6 bases at J, leaving 11 bases unmatched. Germline CDR1 is SQVTM and CDR2 is ANQGSEA. This CDR3 has 15 residues. The CDR3 sequence: CSVGLAEDLSDTQYF. The CDR3 nucleotides read TGCAGCGTGGGACTAGCGGAGGACCTTAGTGATACGCAGTATTTT.

Comment on this clonotype: This may arise from a read error, as a much more abundant clone is one base away. The V call is TRBV6-6, the J call TRBJ1-1; D is undetermined. CDR3 size: 15 residues. Germline CDR1 MNHNY, CDR2 SVGAGI (reference sequence). CDR3 in amino acids: CASSTHTRAYTEALF. CDR3 nucleotide sequence: TGTGCCAGCAGTACCCACACCCGAGCCTACACTGAAGCTCTCTTT.

This clonotype was picked up many times. This chain links TRBV29-1 with TRBJ2-7; 7 bases match TRBD2. V gave up 4 bases and J gave up 2 bases; unmatched junction bases: 8. The V gene's germline CDR1 is SQVTM and CDR2 ANQGSEA. The CDR3 consists of 14 residues. The CDR3 here is CSVVAGSGTYEQYF. The CDR3 DNA reads TGCAGCGTTGTAGCGGGCTCCGGGACCTACGAGCAGTACTTC.

This clonotype was seen more than once but under ten times. The CDR3 region is CSASSGSISYEQYF. The CDR3 nucleotides are TGCAGTGCCTCTAGCGGGAGCATCTCCTACGAGCAGTACTTC. This chain joins TRBV20-1 and TRBJ2-7; the match to TRBD2 covers 10 bases. The CDR3 totals 14 residues. In germline, CDR1 is DFQATT, CDR2 SNEGSKA (reference sequence). Trimming cost V 6 bases and J 0 bases; bases outside gene matches: 5.

This clonotype was recorded at least ten times. This chain connects TRBV4-1 to TRBJ1-4, with D possibly being TRBD1 (5 bases). V was shortened by 5 bases and J by 5 bases, with 9 bases between the two germline ends. Germline V gene lookup returns CDR1 MGHRA and CDR2 YSYEKL. This CDR3 region has 13 residues. Here the CDR3 DNA reads TGCGCCAGCAGCGGGACCTTGAATGAAAAACTGTTTTTT. Its translation: CASSGTLNEKLFF.

This clonotype was detected ten times or more. This rearrangement joins TRBV7-6 to TRBJ1-1; no definite D call. CDR3 length equals 14 residues. Germline V gives CDR1 SGHVS, CDR2 FNYEAQ. Trimming left V 1 base short and J 1 base short, with 7 bases between. The CDR3 sequence: CASSLGGSNTEAFF. The CDR3 DNA is TGTGCCAGCAGCTTAGGTGGATCGAACACTGAAGCTTTCTTT.

The table lists this clonotype with many counts. This chain connects TRBV7-9 to TRBJ2-7, with D unclear. V was clipped by 5 bases and J by 4 bases, with 6 bases between them. Germline V gives CDR1 SEHNR, CDR2 FQNEAQ (reference sequence). The CDR3 extends over 11 amino acids. The CDR3 sequence: CASSNQYEQYF. CDR3 in DNA: TGTGCCAGCAGCAATCAGTACGAGCAGTACTTC.

At least ten counts were recorded for this clonotype. The rearrangement links TRBV12-3 or TRBV12-4 to TRBJ2-7, with 10 bases matching TRBD2. The CDR3 sequence is 17 residues long. V dropped 2 bases and J dropped 4; count of bases not matched to a gene: 11. The CDR3 loop reads CASSLSSGSPQLYEQYF. CDR3 nucleotides: TGTGCCAGCAGTTTATCTAGCGGGAGTCCCCAATTATACGAGCAGTACTTC.